The 8 T cell receptor beta chains below come from one sample, sequenced in a study of blood T cells in healthy people across ages. A J-beta primer mix and a sample-barcoded 5' primer were used in a second PCR of about 7 to 12 cycles. TCRdb reanalysed the 5' RACE reads using MiXCR and keeps one entry per CDR3 protein. Among some 920,000 distinct CDR3 sequences listed, just over 50% were seen once. Specimen: blood. The receptors derive from a woman aged 60-75 years in good health.

This clonotype was found a few times. The rearrangement links TRBV6-2 or TRBV6-3 to TRBJ2-1, with D uncertain. V lost 4 bases and J 7 bases, leaving 8 bases between the germline ends. Germline lookup yields CDR1 MNHEY and CDR2 SVGEGT. The CDR3 totals 12 residues. CDR3 in DNA: TGTGCCAGCAGTTCCGCAATGAATGAGCAGTTCTTC. The encoded protein is CASSSAMNEQFF.

This chain joins TRBV20-1 and TRBJ2-7; 7 bases agree with TRBD1. This CDR3 region has 14 residues. The ends lost 3 bases at V and 2 bases at J; junction bases unmatched: 7. Germline V gene data show CDR1 as DFQATT and CDR2 as SNEGSKA (reference sequence). This CDR3 is CSARNRGITYEQYF. The CDR3 DNA follows: TGCAGTGCTAGGAACAGGGGTATCACCTACGAGCAGTACTTC.

V and J are TRBV29-1 and TRBJ2-2, with 7 nucleotides matching TRBD1. Germline V gene lookup returns CDR1 SQVTM and CDR2 ANQGSEA. J lost 6 bases, V lost 4 bases, and 5 bases had no gene match. This CDR3 region has 13 residues. CDR3 region: CSVVRQGAGELFF. As DNA, the CDR3 is TGCAGCGTTGTGCGGCAGGGGGCCGGGGAGCTGTTTTTT.

The V gene is TRBV24-1, the J gene TRBJ2-1, with unresolved D. The CDR3 length is 13 residues. V was pared by 0 bases and J by 9 bases, with 8 bases between. Germline CDR1 is KGHDR and CDR2 is SFDVKD. CDR3 coding DNA: TGTGCCACCAGTGATTTGCAGTTCAGTGAGCAGTTCTTC. Its protein is CATSDLQFSEQFF.

As to this clonotype: Its ends do not fully match the called genes, so a read error is possible. The chain couples TRBV7-2 to TRBJ2-1, with D possibly being TRBD1 or TRBD2 (6 bases each). Germline loops: CDR1 SGHTA, CDR2 FQGNSA. The CDR3 is 13 amino acids. CDR3 protein: CASSDGGNKEQFF. The CDR3 coding sequence is TGTGCCAGCAGCGACGGGGGCAACAAGGAGCAGTTCTTC.

The chain employs TRBV4-1 and TRBJ2-7; no clear D gene. The germline V and J ends were trimmed by 4 bases and 12 bases, with 22 bases remaining between them. The CDR3 consists of 14 residues. CDR1 and CDR2 from the germline V gene are MGHRA and YSYEKL. The CDR3 sequence is CASSRDPIGGDAYF. In DNA form, the CDR3 reads TGCGCCAGCAGCCGAGATCCTATTGGTGGGGATGCGTACTTC.

This clonotype has just one count. The chain combines TRBV7-8 with TRBJ2-7; 9 nucleotides align to TRBD1. V dropped 7 bases and J dropped 2; count of bases not matched to a gene: 3. Per the germline V gene, CDR1 is SGHVS and CDR2 is FQNEAQ. The CDR3 runs 13 residues. CDR3 bases: TGTGCCAGCACCGGGGACAGGGCCTACGAGCAGTACTTC. Translated: CASTGDRAYEQYF.

The chain employs TRBV7-7 and TRBJ2-2; D not resolved. The CDR3 spans 13 residues. Germline V CDR1 and CDR2: SSHAT, FNYEAQ (reference sequence). The V end was cut by 5 bases, the J end by 5 bases, with 9 bases between. This CDR3 reads CASSDWRTGELFF. In nucleotides, the CDR3 is TGTGCCAGCAGCGACTGGAGAACCGGGGAGCTGTTTTTT.